This T cell receptor (beta chain) was recorded in a study of cytomegalovirus exposure and HLA in healthy donors. Primers: 60 Vbeta forward and 13 Jbeta reverse. The repertoire was sequenced with immunoSEQ multiplex PCR; TCRdb's copy has only in-frame clones and lacks some. The repertoire consists of under 200,000 clones, with 65% to 90% occurring once and the leading ten covering roughly 2%. With 5 bases clipped from V and 2 bases from J, the junction kept 5 bases outside the gene matches. Germline V gene data show CDR1 as SQVTM and CDR2 as ANQGSEA. This CDR3 contains 14 residues. The gene calls are TRBV29-1 and TRBJ2-2; TRBD1 matches at 7 bases. Sequencing was performed on PBMCs. This receptor was taken from a human donor in good health. The CDR3 is CSVQQGRNTGELFF. The DNA for the CDR3 is TGCAGCGTTCAACAGGGGCGAAACACCGGGGAGCTGTTTTTT.